This TCR beta chain was profiled in a study of blood T cell repertoires in COVID-19. About the research overall: Samples came from the United States, Italy and Spain, spanning acute and convalescent COVID-19. PBMCs, B-cell-depleted T cells, or T cells provided the cDNA or gDNA that made up the material.

This table comes from immunoSEQ multiplex PCR, and its TCRdb copy is limited to in-frame clones, with some not included. The sample lists a few hundred thousand clones; 70% to 90% were seen once. CDR3 length: 12 residues. Germline CDR1 is SGHNT and CDR2 is YYREEE (reference sequence). Between the trimmed V and J ends, which lost 4 bases and 9 bases, there was a span of 8 bases. While infection was still active, Seattle patients were enrolled and then followed longitudinally. The sequence came from a woman aged 25 to 45 with COVID-19, enrolled during active disease. Input material: peripheral blood. The V and J genes are TRBV5-4 and TRBJ1-6; a weak D match, TRBD1 (5 bases). The CDR3 DNA follows: TGTGCCAGCAGCCAGGGTACTTCACCCCTCCACTTT. This gives the protein CASSQGTSPLHF. Drawing the rest from reference TRBV5-4 and TRBJ1-6, the complete variable domain is ETGVTQSPTHLIKTRGQQVTLRCSSQSGHNTVSWYQQALGQGPQFIFQYYREEENGRGNFPPRFSGLQFPNYSSELNVNALELDDSALYLCASSQGTSPLHFGNGTRLTVT.